What follows are 8 T cell receptor beta chains derived from one specimen sequenced in a study of T cell changes during pregnancy in multiple sclerosis. Generated by immunoSEQ multiplex PCR, the TCRdb table keeps only in-frame clones and is missing some. The data show about 70,000 clones, 85% to 95% seen once. The sample in question was CD8+ T cells from peripheral blood mononuclear cells, obtained in the third trimester of pregnancy. The receptors were sampled from a female donor in good health, enrolled as a control in a pregnancy study.

This sequence joins TRBV11-2 and TRBJ2-5; 11 bases map to TRBD2. J gave up 3 bases and V 5 bases, and 2 bases lay outside the gene matches. Germline CDR1 and CDR2: SGHAT and FQNNGV. This CDR3 is built from 14 residues. CDR3 bases: TGTGCCAGCAGCGGGGGACTAGCGGAAGAGACCCAGTACTTC. Its translation is CASSGGLAEETQYF.

V is TRBV7-9 and J is TRBJ1-1; the D gene is possibly TRBD1 (5 bases). Germline V CDR1 and CDR2: SEHNR, FQNEAQ (reference sequence). The CDR3 is 13 amino acids. Deletions cut 0 bases from V and 4 bases from J, with 6 bases between. The CDR3 is CASSLARGTEAFF. The CDR3 DNA sequence: TGTGCCAGCAGCTTAGCTAGGGGCACTGAAGCTTTCTTT.

V and J are TRBV27 and TRBJ1-4; possibly TRBD1 for D (5 bases). The CDR3 extends over 18 amino acids. Trimming removed 2 bases at V and 2 bases at J, with 18 bases between. CDR1 is MNHEY, CDR2 SMNVEV, per germline (reference sequence). DNA for the CDR3: TGTGCCAGCAGTTTACTGTTTCGGGGGACCGGGACTAATGAAAAACTGTTTTTT. It yields the protein CASSLLFRGTGTNEKLFF. The entire variable domain, with the rest obtained from reference TRBV27 and TRBJ1-4, is as follows: EAQVTQNPRYLITVTGKKLTVTCSQNMNHEYMSWYRQDPGLGLRQIYYSMNVEVTDKGDVPEGYKVSRKEKRNFPLILESPSPNQTSLYFCASSLLFRGTGTNEKLFFGSGTQLSVL.

This chain uses TRBV7-9 with TRBJ2-1; tentative D call: TRBD2 (6 bases). Germline CDR1 reads SEHNR; CDR2 reads FQNEAQ (reference sequence). This CDR3 has 15 amino acids. Trimming left V 3 bases short and J 6 bases short, with 15 bases between. The CDR3 reads CASSFMEGVRNEQFF. CDR3 sequence (DNA): TGTGCCAGCAGCTTCATGGAGGGAGTTCGCAATGAGCAGTTCTTC. Together with reference TRBV7-9 and TRBJ2-1, the CDR3 gives the full variable domain: DTGVSQNPRHKITKRGQNVTFRCDPISEHNRLYWYRQTLGQGPEFLTYFQNEAQLEKSRLLSDRFSAERPKGSFSTLEIQRTEQGDSAMYLCASSFMEGVRNEQFFGPGTRLTVL.

The chain employs TRBV9 and TRBJ1-5, with D possibly matching TRBD1 (6 bases). Germline V gene lookup returns CDR1 SGDLS and CDR2 YYNGEE. The CDR3 is 15 amino acids. V lost 0 bases and J 6 bases, leaving 13 bases between the germline ends. CDR3 residues: CASSVGGGLGQPQHF. The CDR3 DNA is TGTGCCAGCAGCGTAGGCGGGGGGCTGGGTCAGCCCCAGCATTTT. Full variable domain (remainder filled in from reference TRBV9 and TRBJ1-5): DSGVTQTPKHLITATGQRVTLRCSPRSGDLSVYWYQQSLDQGLQFLIQYYNGEERAKGNILERFSAQQFPDLHSELNLSSLELGDSALYFCASSVGGGLGQPQHFGDGTRLSIL.

About this clone: Compared with germline, one end of the junction differs, possibly owing to a read error. Here the CDR3 DNA reads TGTGCCAGCACCTTAGAGGTTGTAGCGTTCTACGAGCAGTACTTC. This translates into CASTLEVVAFYEQYF. The rearrangement uses TRBV7-8 and TRBJ2-7; maybe TRBD2 (5 bases). The CDR3 extends over 15 amino acids. CDR1 SGHVS and CDR2 FQNEAQ come from the germline V gene.

The gene calls are TRBV19 and TRBJ2-1, with TRBD2 identical over 7 bases. There are 15 residues in the CDR3. Per germline, CDR1 LNHDA and CDR2 SQIVND (reference sequence). Germline trimming cut 2 bases from V and 0 bases from J; bases unmatched to any gene: 1. The CDR3 nucleotides are TGTGCCAGTAGTATACTAGCGGACTCCTACAATGAGCAGTTCTTC. Amino acid sequence: CASSILADSYNEQFF. Complete variable domain (other parts from reference TRBV19 and TRBJ2-1): DGGITQSPKYLFRKEGQNVTLSCEQNLNHDAMYWYRQDPGQGLRLIYYSQIVNDFQKGDIAEGYSVSREKKESFPLTVTSAQKNPTAFYLCASSILADSYNEQFFGPGTRLTVL.

This chain connects TRBV27 to TRBJ1-2; maybe TRBD1 (5 bases). Trimming took 8 bases from V and 2 from J, leaving 12 bases between them. The CDR3 is 13 residues long. Germline V gene data show CDR1 as MNHEY and CDR2 as SMNVEV (reference sequence). The CDR3 nucleotides read TGTGCCAGCCGCGACCCAGGGAACTATGGCTACACCTTC. It encodes CASRDPGNYGYTF.